What follows is one T cell receptor (beta chain) and its context. This sample is drawn from a study of blood T cells in healthy people across ages. The J segment lost 8 bases and the V segment lost 5 bases, leaving 20 bases of the junction unmatched. Germline V gene data show CDR1 as DFQATT and CDR2 as SNEGSKA (reference sequence). The CDR3 totals 18 residues. PCR was performed a second time for about 7 to 11 cycles using a sample-barcoded 5' primer and a J-beta primer mix. From the 5' RACE reads, TCRdb called clonotypes with MiXCR, one entry per CDR3 protein. Among 700,000 or so distinct CDR3 sequences, about 43% were seen once, and the ten largest hold approximately 31%.

This TCR derives from a man older than 75 in good health. This chain connects TRBV20-1 to TRBJ2-1, with 11 bases lining up with TRBD2. The specimen sequenced was blood. CDR3 amino acids: CSAQTPSPTSGIGHEQFF. In DNA form, the CDR3 reads TGCAGTGCTCAAACTCCCTCCCCGACTAGCGGGATTGGGCATGAGCAGTTCTTC.